The entry below gives a single T cell receptor beta chain sequence along with its context. Its antigen is not known. The CDR3 runs to 13 residues. The germline CDR1 and CDR2 sequences are SNHLY and FYNNEI. The V end lost 4 bases, the J end lost 8 bases, and 12 bases lay between the germline ends. These data come from a study of vaccination effects on CD4 cells after COVID-19. Notes on the study in general: Infection- and vaccine-induced clones contracted markedly late after vaccination.

The ViraFEST assay expanded antigen-specific CD4+ T cells with viral peptide pools before sequencing. Following culture for around 10 days, CD4+ T cells were isolated. Previously uninfected by SARS-CoV-2, the vaccine recipients also showed negative nucleocapsid antibodies. Data came from immunoSEQ multiplex PCR; TCRdb stores just in-frame clones and leaves some out. The sample holds some 41,000 clones, roughly four fifths seen once. The material sequenced was CD4+ T cells from PBMCs cultured with SARS-CoV-2 spike peptides, taken before COVID-19 vaccination. This receptor was taken from a human donor who received a COVID-19 vaccine. The rearrangement uses TRBV2 and TRBJ1-5; possibly TRBD1 for D (5 bases). The DNA for the CDR3 is TGTGCCAGCAGTGTAGAGGGGAGGGAGCCCCAGCATTTT. This translates into CASSVEGREPQHF.